This TCR beta chain was identified during a study of OX40 agonist ivuxolimab in advanced cancers. Whole-study findings and limits: In the 0.1 to 3.0 mg/kg range, CD4+ and CD8+ blood T cells had expanded clonally by week 6. Near-lowest levels of clonal expansion characterized partial responders at 0.1-3.0 mg/kg.

Concerning this clone: Its antigen is as yet unknown.

The method was immunoSEQ multiplex PCR; TCRdb's version includes in-frame clones alone and lacks a portion of them. The table shows about 70,000 clones, with approximately 89% occurring only once. CDR3 length: 13 residues. Germline values: CDR1 MNHNS, CDR2 SASEGT. V was cut by 4 bases and J by 5 bases, with 11 bases left in between. The chain couples TRBV6-1 to TRBJ2-5; unclear D gene. The TCR originated in an adult with an advanced solid tumor such as melanoma, head and neck, liver or kidney cancer. The source material was CD4+ or CD8+ T cells sorted from blood, sampled in a trial of the OX40 agonist ivuxolimab. The CDR3 region is CASSGIRPETQYF. CDR3 bases: TGTGCCAGCAGTGGGATTAGGCCCGAGACCCAGTACTTC.